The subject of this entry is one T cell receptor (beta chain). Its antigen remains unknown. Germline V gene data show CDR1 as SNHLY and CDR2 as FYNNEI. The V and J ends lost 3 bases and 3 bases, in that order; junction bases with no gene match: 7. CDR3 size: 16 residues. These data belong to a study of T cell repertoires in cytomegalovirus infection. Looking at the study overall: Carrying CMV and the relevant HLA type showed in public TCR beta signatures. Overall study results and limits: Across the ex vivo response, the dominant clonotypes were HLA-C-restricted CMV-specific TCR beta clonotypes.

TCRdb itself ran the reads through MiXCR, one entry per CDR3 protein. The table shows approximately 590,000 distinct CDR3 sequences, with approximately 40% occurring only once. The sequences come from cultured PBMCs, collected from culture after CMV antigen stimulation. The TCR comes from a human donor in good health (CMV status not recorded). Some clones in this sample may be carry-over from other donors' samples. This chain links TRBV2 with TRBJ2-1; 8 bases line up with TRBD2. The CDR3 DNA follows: TGTGCCAGCAGTGATCCACTAGCGGCAAACTACAATGAGCAGTTCTTC. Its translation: CASSDPLAANYNEQFF.